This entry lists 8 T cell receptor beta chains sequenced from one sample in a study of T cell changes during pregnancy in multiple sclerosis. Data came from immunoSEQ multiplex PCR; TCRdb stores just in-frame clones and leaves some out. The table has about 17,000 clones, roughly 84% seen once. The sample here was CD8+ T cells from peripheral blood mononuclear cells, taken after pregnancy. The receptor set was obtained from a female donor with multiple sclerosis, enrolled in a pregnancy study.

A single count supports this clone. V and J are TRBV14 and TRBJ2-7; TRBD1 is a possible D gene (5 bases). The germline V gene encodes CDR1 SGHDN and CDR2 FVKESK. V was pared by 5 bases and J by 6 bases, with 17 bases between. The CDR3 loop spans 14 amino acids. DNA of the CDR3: TGTGCCAGCAGCTTCGACAGCTACTCTGGCGAGCAGTACTTC. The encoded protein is CASSFDSYSGEQYF.

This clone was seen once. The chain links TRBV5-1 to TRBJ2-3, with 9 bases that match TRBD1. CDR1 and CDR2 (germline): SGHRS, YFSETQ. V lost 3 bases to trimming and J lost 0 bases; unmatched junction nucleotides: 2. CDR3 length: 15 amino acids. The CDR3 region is CASSWTGASTDTQYF. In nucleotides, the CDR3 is TGCGCCAGCAGCTGGACAGGGGCGAGCACAGATACGCAGTATTTT.

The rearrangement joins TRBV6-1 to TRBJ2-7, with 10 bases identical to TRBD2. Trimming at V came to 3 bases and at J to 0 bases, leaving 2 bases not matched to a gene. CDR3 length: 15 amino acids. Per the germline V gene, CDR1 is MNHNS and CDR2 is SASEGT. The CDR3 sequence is CASSDRLAGSYEQYF. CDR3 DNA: TGTGCCAGCAGTGATCGACTAGCGGGCTCCTACGAGCAGTACTTC.

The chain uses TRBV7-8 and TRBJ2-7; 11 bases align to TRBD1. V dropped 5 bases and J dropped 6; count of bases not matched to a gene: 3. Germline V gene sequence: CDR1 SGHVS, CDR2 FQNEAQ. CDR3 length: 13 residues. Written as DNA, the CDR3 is TGTGCCAGCAGCCCGGGACAGGGGGGCGAGCAGTACTTC. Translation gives CASSPGQGGEQYF.

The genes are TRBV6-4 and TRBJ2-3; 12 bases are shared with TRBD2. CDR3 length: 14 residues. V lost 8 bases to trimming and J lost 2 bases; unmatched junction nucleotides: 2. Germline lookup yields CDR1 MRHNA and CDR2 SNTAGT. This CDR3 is CASRLAGDTDTQYF. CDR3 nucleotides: TGTGCCAGCCGACTAGCGGGGGACACAGATACGCAGTATTTT.

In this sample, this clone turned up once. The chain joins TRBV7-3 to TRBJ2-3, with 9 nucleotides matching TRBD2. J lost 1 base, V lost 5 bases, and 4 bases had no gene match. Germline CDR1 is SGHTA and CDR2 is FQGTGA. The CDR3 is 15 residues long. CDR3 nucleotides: TGTGCCAGCAGCACCATAGCGGGAGGCACAGATACGCAGTATTTT. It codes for CASSTIAGGTDTQYF. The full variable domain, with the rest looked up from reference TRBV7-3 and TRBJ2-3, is GAGVSQTPSNKVTEKGKYVELRCDPISGHTALYWYRQSLGQGPEFLIYFQGTGAADDSGLPNDRFFAVRPEGSVSTLKIQRTERGDSAVYLCASSTIAGGTDTQYFGPGTRLTVL.

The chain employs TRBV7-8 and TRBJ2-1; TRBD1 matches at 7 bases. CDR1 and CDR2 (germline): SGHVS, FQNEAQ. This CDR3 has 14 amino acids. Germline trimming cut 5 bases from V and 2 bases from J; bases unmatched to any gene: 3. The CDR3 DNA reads TGTGCCAGCAGCGTGGGGACAGCCTACAATGAGCAGTTCTTC. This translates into CASSVGTAYNEQFF.

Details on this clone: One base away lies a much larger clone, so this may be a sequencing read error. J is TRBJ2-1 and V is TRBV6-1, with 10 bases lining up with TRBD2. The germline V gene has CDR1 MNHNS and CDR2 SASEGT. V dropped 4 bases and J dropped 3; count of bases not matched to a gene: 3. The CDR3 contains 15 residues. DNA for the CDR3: TGTGCCAGCAGTGTCGGGACTAGCGACTACAATGAGCAGTTCTTC. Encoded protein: CASSVGTSDYNEQFF.